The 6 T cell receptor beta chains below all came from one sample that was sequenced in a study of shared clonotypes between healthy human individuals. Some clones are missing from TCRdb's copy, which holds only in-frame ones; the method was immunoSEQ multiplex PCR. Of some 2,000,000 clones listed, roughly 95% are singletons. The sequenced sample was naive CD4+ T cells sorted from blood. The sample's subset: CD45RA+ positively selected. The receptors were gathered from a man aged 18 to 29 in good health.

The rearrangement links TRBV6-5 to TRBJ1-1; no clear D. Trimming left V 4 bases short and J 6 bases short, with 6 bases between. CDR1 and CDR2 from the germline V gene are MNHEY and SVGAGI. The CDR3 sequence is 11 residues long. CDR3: CASSSGPEAFF. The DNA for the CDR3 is TGTGCCAGCAGTTCAGGCCCTGAAGCTTTCTTT.

CDR3 DNA sequence: TGTGCCAGCAGGCGCCTCCCGCATAGCACAGATACGCAGTATTTT. Translated: CASRRLPHSTDTQYF. The chain combines TRBV27 with TRBJ2-3; D unclear. CDR3 length: 15 residues. Per germline, CDR1 MNHEY and CDR2 SMNVEV (reference sequence). Trimming shortened V by 6 bases and J by 0 bases, and 13 bases separated the two germline ends.

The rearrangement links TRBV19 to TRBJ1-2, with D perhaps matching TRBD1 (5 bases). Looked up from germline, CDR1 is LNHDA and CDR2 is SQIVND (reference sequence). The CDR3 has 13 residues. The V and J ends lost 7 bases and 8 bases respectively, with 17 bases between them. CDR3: CASTRAGRGGYTF. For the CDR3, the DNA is TGTGCCAGTACTCGGGCTGGAAGGGGCGGCTACACCTTC.

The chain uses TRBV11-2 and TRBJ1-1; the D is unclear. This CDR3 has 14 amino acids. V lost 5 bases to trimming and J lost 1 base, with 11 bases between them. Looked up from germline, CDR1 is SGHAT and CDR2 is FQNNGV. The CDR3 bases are TGTGCCAGCAGCACCCGGTCTTCGAACACTGAAGCTTTCTTT. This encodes CASSTRSSNTEAFF.

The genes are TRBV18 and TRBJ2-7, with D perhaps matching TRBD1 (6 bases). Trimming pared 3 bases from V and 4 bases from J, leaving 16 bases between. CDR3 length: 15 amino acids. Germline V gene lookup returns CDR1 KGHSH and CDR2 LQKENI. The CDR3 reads CASSPVGRGSYEQYF. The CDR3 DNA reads TGTGCCAGCTCACCGGTCGGCAGGGGCTCATACGAGCAGTACTTC.

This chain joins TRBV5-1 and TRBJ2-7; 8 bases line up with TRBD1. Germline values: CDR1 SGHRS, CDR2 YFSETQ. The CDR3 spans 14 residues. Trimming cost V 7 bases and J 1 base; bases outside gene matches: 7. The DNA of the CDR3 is TGCGCCAGCGACCCCGGACAGGGATCCTACGAGCAGTACTTC. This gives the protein CASDPGQGSYEQYF.